The table lists the clone carrying this T cell receptor beta chain with many counts. Its specificity is not known. At one boundary the junction diverges from the germline segment, which might be a read error. This entry belongs to a study of T cell repertoires in cytomegalovirus infection. General observations from the study: Clonotype analysis showed dominance of the ex vivo response by HLA-C-restricted CMV-specific TCR beta clonotypes. The study identified carriers of CMV plus the relevant HLA from cumulative public TCR beta family frequency.

The CDR3 totals 19 residues. Germline loops: CDR1 SSHAT, CDR2 FNYEAQ (reference sequence). TCRdb itself ran the reads through MiXCR, one entry per CDR3 protein. The data contain hundreds of thousands of distinct CDR3 sequences, roughly 30% of them seen just once; the ten biggest clones take up under 15%. The starting material was cultured CD8+ T cells from PBMCs, obtained from culture after CMV antigen stimulation. The chain couples TRBV7-7 to TRBJ2-7, with 8 bases fitting TRBD2. This clonotype was obtained from a human donor in good health (CMV status not recorded). Some clones in this sample may be carry-over from other donors' samples. The CDR3 coding sequence is TGTGCTAGCAGCTTTATTCTCATGGGCGGGGGGTGTACGAACGGAGAGCAGTACTTC. Protein product: CASSFILMGGGCTNGEQYF. Together with reference TRBV7-7 and TRBJ2-7, the CDR3 gives the full variable domain: GAGVSQSPRYKVTKRGQDVTLRCDPISSHATLYWYQQALGQGPEFLTYFNYEAQPDKSGLPSDRFSAERPEGSISTLTIQRTEQRDSAMYRCASSFILMGGGCTNGEQYFGPGTRLTVT.